This TCR beta chain was obtained from a study of T cells in Graves' hyperthyroidism and ophthalmopathy. This clonotype was seen many times. The source material, RNA transcripts, was used to amplify TCR beta CDR3 regions. HTBI primers were the set used in a first-round RT-PCR of the TCR CDR3. MiXCR was run by TCRdb on the multiplex PCR reads, yielding one entry per CDR3 protein. Of 250,000 to 300,000 distinct CDR3 sequences listed, more than 10% were seen once; the top ten hold roughly 8.5%. J was trimmed by 2 bases and V by 5 bases; bases with no gene match: 6. Looked up from germline, CDR1 is SNHLY and CDR2 is FYNNEI. The CDR3 consists of 14 residues.

The specimen was blood. The receptor was derived from a woman aged 30 to 39 with Graves' hyperthyroidism that later progressed to Graves' ophthalmopathy. This chain joins TRBV2 and TRBJ2-7, with 7 bases aligning to TRBD1. CDR3 sequence (DNA): TGTGCCAGCAGTATAGAACAGGGGACCTACGAGCAGTACTTC. It encodes CASSIEQGTYEQYF.